A selection of T cell receptor beta chains follows, all from one sample in a study of beta chain features in type 1 diabetes. Assay used: immunoSEQ multiplex PCR; TCRdb lists only in-frame clones, some missing. The sample has just over 600,000 clones; roughly 16% are singletons. Specimen: naive CD4+ T cells from blood. The receptors originated from a man between 18 and 35 years old in good health. The CDR3 runs from the conserved cysteine through the conserved F or W. D genes are given only for firm matches. Clone size is stated in some rows and not others, as once, few, many or a class when expanded.

D	size	V	J	length	DNA	CDR3
-	few	TRBV9	TRBJ2-7	16	TGTGCCAGCAGCGTAAACCCCGGGAGAGGAAGGTACGAGCAGTACTTC	CASSVNPGRGRYEQYF
-	once	TRBV7-2	TRBJ1-1	14	TGTGCCAGCAGCTTAGTAAAAGGGGGCACTGAAGCTTTCTTT	CASSLVKGGTEAFF
TRBD1	-	TRBV30	TRBJ1-1	17	TGTGCCTGGAATCCAGGGGGACTCTACTACTTGAACACTGAAGCTTTCTTT	CAWNPGGLYYLNTEAFF
TRBD1	few	TRBV2	TRBJ2-2	15	TGTGCCAGCCAGGACAGGGGGCTACAGACCGGGGAGCTGTTTTTT	CASQDRGLQTGELFF
-	-	TRBV11-2	TRBJ1-6	14	TGTGCCAGCAGCTCGGAGGTCCGGAATTCACCCCTCCACTTT	CASSSEVRNSPLHF
TRBD1	-	TRBV7-3	TRBJ1-2	15	TGTGCCAGCAGCTTAGATCGGGACAGGCTCTATGGCTACACCTTC	CASSLDRDRLYGYTF
TRBD1	few	TRBV7-2	TRBJ2-1	14	TGTGCCAGCAGCCCCTCTTTGAAGGGGGCTGATCAGTTCTTC	CASSPSLKGADQFF
-	few	TRBV6-1	TRBJ2-7	11	TGTGCCAGTAGGGGCCACTACGAGCAGTACTTC	CASRGHYEQYF
-	-	TRBV5-4	TRBJ1-1	15	TGTGCCAGCAGCCTGAGACAGGTGACCAACACTGAAGCTTTCTTT	CASSLRQVTNTEAFF
TRBD1	few	TRBV6-6	TRBJ1-2	14	TGTGCCAGCACCCTAAGACAGGGGAACTATGGCTACACCTTC	CASTLRQGNYGYTF
-	-	TRBV5-4	TRBJ1-6	15	TGTGCCAGCAGCTTGGAAGTACAGCAGAATTCACCCCTCCACTTT	CASSLEVQQNSPLHF
-	-	TRBV11-3	TRBJ2-1	12	TGTGCCAGCAGCCCTGACTACAATGAGCAGTTCTTC	CASSPDYNEQFF
TRBD2	-	TRBV7-2	TRBJ2-7	14	TGTGCCAGCAGCCTAGCGGGAGGCCCCTACGAGCAGTACTTC	CASSLAGGPYEQYF
-	few	TRBV10-3	TRBJ1-1	13	TGTGCCATCAGTCCCCAAGTGAACACTGAAGCTTTCTTT	CAISPQVNTEAFF
-	few	TRBV30	TRBJ1-3	15	TGTGCCTGGACCCTGGGGGGACCCGGGAGAAACACCATATATTTT	CAWTLGGPGRNTIYF
-	-	TRBV18	TRBJ1-1	15	TGTGCCAGCTCACCTTTAAGTTATAAGAACACTGAAGCTTTCTTT	CASSPLSYKNTEAFF
-	few	TRBV10-3	TRBJ2-2	12	TGTGCCATCACGAGGGGCACCGGGGAGCTGTTTTTT	CAITRGTGELFF
-	few	TRBV4-2	TRBJ1-5	15	TGTGCCAGCAGCCAAGATAAGGGATTCAATCAGCCCCAGCATTTT	CASSQDKGFNQPQHF
TRBD2	-	TRBV4-1	TRBJ2-5	15	TGCGCCAGCAGCCCCACTAGCGGAAAGGGAGAGACCCAGTACTTC	CASSPTSGKGETQYF
TRBD2	-	TRBV9	TRBJ2-2	16	TGTGCCAGCAGCCACGGCCTGGCGGGAGGGATCGGGGAGCTGTTTTTT	CASSHGLAGGIGELFF
TRBD1	-	TRBV14	TRBJ2-1	15	TGTGCCAGCAACCCGGGGAAGGGGGCGTACAATGAGCAGTTCTTC	CASNPGKGAYNEQFF
-	-	TRBV5-1	TRBJ1-2	18	TGCGCCAGCAGCTTGGCCGCGGGACACAGCCTATCTAACTATGGCTACACCTTC	CASSLAAGHSLSNYGYTF
-	-	TRBV25-1	TRBJ1-1	15	TGTGCCAGCAGTGATCTCTTGGGGGACACGGATGAAGCTTTCTTT	CASSDLLGDTDEAFF
-	-	TRBV18	TRBJ2-4	16	TGTGCCAGCTCACCACCCTCTCTGAAGGCCAAAAACATTCAGTACTTC	CASSPPSLKAKNIQYF
-	few	TRBV2	TRBJ1-2	12	TGTGCCAGCAGTGAACAGGAGCGAGGCTACACCTTC	CASSEQERGYTF
-	-	TRBV6-7	TRBJ1-1	16	TGTGCCAGCAGTTACTCGATCGGGGTTTGGTACACTGAAGCTTTCTTT	CASSYSIGVWYTEAFF
-	few	TRBV11-2	TRBJ2-7	14	TGTGCCAGCAGCTTCCCCAGGGGGCGGGGGGAGCAGTACTTC	CASSFPRGRGEQYF
TRBD1	few	TRBV5-1	TRBJ2-3	18	TGCGCCAGCAGCTTGATTAAACCGGGACAGGGATTTTCTTATACGCAGTATTTT	CASSLIKPGQGFSYTQYF
-	-	TRBV25-1	TRBJ1-2	12	TGTGCCAGCAGCCGAACGGCTGGTGGCTACACCTTC	CASSRTAGGYTF
TRBD1	-	TRBV6-5	TRBJ2-1	15	TGTGCCAGCAGGACAGGGGGCGCATCCCGCAATGAGCAGTTCTTC	CASRTGGASRNEQFF
TRBD2	few	TRBV7-3	TRBJ2-7	15	TGTGCCAGCAGCTTTGGGAGCGGGAGATCCTACGAGCAGTACTTC	CASSFGSGRSYEQYF
-	-	TRBV28	TRBJ2-3	12	TGTGCCAGCAGTTTACAAGAGACCACCAGGTATTTT	CASSLQETTRYF
-	few	TRBV11-2	TRBJ1-2	17	TGTGCCAGCAGCTCCCACCTTAGGGCAGGGCCAAACTATGGCTACACCTTC	CASSSHLRAGPNYGYTF
-	-	TRBV9	TRBJ1-2	16	TGTGCCAGCAGCGTAGGTAGCAGTAATCGTAACTATGGCTACACCTTC	CASSVGSSNRNYGYTF
-	-	TRBV28	TRBJ1-2	11	TGTGCCAGCAGTTACAGCTATGGCTACACCTTC	CASSYSYGYTF
-	-	TRBV7-2	TRBJ1-2	14	TGTGCCAGCAGCTGGCAGGGGAGTGTCTATGGCTACACCTTC	CASSWQGSVYGYTF
-	-	TRBV27	TRBJ1-5	17	TGTGCCAGCAGTTTATTTGGACAGACGATTAGCAATCAGCCCCAGCATTTT	CASSLFGQTISNQPQHF
-	-	TRBV11-2	TRBJ2-3	15	TGTGCCAGCACAAACGGGCCTAGGACGAGAGATACGCAGTATTTT	CASTNGPRTRDTQYF
TRBD1	-	TRBV19	TRBJ2-3	14	TGTGCCAGTAGTAAAGACAGGGGGTTAGATACGCAGTATTTT	CASSKDRGLDTQYF
-	few	TRBV7-2	TRBJ2-7	15	TGTGCCAGCAGCTTGGGCAGGGGGGTCTCCTACGAGCAGTACTTC	CASSLGRGVSYEQYF